This T cell receptor (beta chain) was identified in a study of T cells after yellow fever vaccination. Across the whole study: With SMART-Seq v4 Ultra Low Input, the fractions containing low cell numbers were prepared.

Making TCR cDNA involved 5'RACE template switching, which added UMIs and a universal primer site. TCRdb re-called the 5' RACE reads with MiXCR, one entry per CDR3 protein. The sample lists some 250,000 distinct CDR3 sequences; around 3.5% were seen once. The V gene end was trimmed by 2 bases and the J gene end by 3 bases; junction bases not matched to a gene: 11. This CDR3 contains 19 residues. Germline lookup yields CDR1 MNHEY and CDR2 SVGEGT. This clonotype was counted at least ten times. The gene calls are TRBV6-2 or TRBV6-3 and TRBJ2-5, with 14 nucleotides matching TRBD2. The sequencing used PBMCs, collected 15 days after the yellow fever booster vaccination. The sequence came from a man aged 18 to 29 who received the YFV17D yellow fever vaccine. The CDR3 loop reads CASSYRATSGGEVEETQYF. The CDR3 DNA is TGTGCCAGCAGTTACCGGGCGACTAGCGGGGGGGAAGTGGAAGAGACCCAGTACTTC.